The next 12 T cell receptor beta chains were all read from a single sample in a study of cytomegalovirus exposure and HLA in healthy donors (dated by TCRdb to about 2017). The library came from the immunoSEQ multiplex PCR assay. For the multiplex PCR, a mixture combining 60 forward primers for TCR Vbeta segments and 13 reverse primers for TCR Jbeta segments was used. Not all clones reach the TCRdb copy of this immuneACCESS table, which keeps in-frame sequences only. Checked studies attribute under half of the gap to unresolved V genes and leave the rest unexplained. The sample table gives some 200,000 clones. The ten top clones hold less than 0.95% of the sample. What was sequenced was PBMCs. These receptors all stem from a woman aged 18-29 years in good health and CMV-seropositive.

This chain joins TRBV5-1 and TRBJ2-3, with D perhaps matching TRBD2 (5 bases). The ends were cut back, 4 bases at V and 0 bases at J, with 6 bases in the middle. The CDR3 totals 13 residues. Per germline, CDR1 SGHRS and CDR2 YFSETQ. The CDR3 sequence: CASSTGSTDTQYF. DNA of the CDR3: TGCGCCAGCAGCACGGGGAGCACAGATACGCAGTATTTT.

The chain employs TRBV5-8 and TRBJ2-7; 7 bases line up with TRBD2. Germline assignment: CDR1 SGHTS and CDR2 YDEGEE. Germline trimming cut 1 base from V and 7 bases from J; bases unmatched to any gene: 8. The CDR3 is 14 amino acids. This CDR3 is CASSLRPGGREQYF. Here the CDR3 DNA reads TGTGCCAGCAGCTTGAGACCGGGGGGTAGAGAGCAGTACTTC.

This chain uses TRBV7-2 with TRBJ2-1; 7 bases align to TRBD2. The CDR3 contains 16 residues. Looked up from germline, CDR1 is SGHTA and CDR2 is FQGNSA. V was clipped by 1 base and J by 6 bases; unmatched bases: 9. DNA for the CDR3: TGTGCCAGCAGCTTAGTTAGCGGGTCCATACCCAATGAGCAGTTCTTC. Its protein product is CASSLVSGSIPNEQFF.

This chain uses TRBV19 with TRBJ1-5; D ambiguous. Germline lookup yields CDR1 LNHDA and CDR2 SQIVND (reference sequence). The V gene lost 0 bases and the J gene lost 1 base, with 7 bases spanning the gap. The CDR3 totals 15 residues. CDR3 coding DNA: TGTGCCAGTAGTATAGAGGCCCCAAGCAATCAGCCCCAGCATTTT. Encoded protein: CASSIEAPSNQPQHF.

This chain uses TRBV30 with TRBJ1-1, with D unclear. The CDR3 is 13 amino acids. The germline V and J ends were trimmed by 0 bases and 3 bases, with 8 bases remaining between them. Germline-derived CDR1 and CDR2 are GTSNPN and SVGIG (reference sequence). As DNA, the CDR3 is TGTGCCTGGAGTGTAGCGGAGTACACTGAAGCTTTCTTT. Translating gives CAWSVAEYTEAFF.

The CDR3 nucleotides are TGTGCCAGCAGCCCGCCGGGACAGGGTGGCGAGCAGTACTTC. Translated, it gives CASSPPGQGGEQYF. The gene calls are TRBV11-3 and TRBJ2-7, with 9 bases that match TRBD1. Germline V gene data show CDR1 as SGHNT and CDR2 as YENEEA. The V segment lost 5 bases and the J segment 6 bases; nucleotides outside the gene matches: 8. The CDR3 is 14 residues long.

The rearrangement uses TRBV18 and TRBJ1-1; 7 bases are a match to TRBD1. CDR1 is KGHSH, CDR2 LQKENI, per germline. V gave up 0 bases and J gave up 0 bases; unmatched junction bases: 7. The CDR3 runs to 17 residues. The CDR3 nucleotides read TGTGCCAGCTCACCACCAGGACAGGTTTCCATGAACACTGAAGCTTTCTTT. Protein product: CASSPPGQVSMNTEAFF.

CDR3: CASSFGFRDEQYF. The CDR3 nucleotides are TGTGCCAGCAGTTTCGGGTTTCGGGACGAGCAGTACTTC. The rearrangement uses TRBV6-6 and TRBJ2-7; D remains ambiguous. Trimming shortened V by 4 bases and J by 5 bases, and 12 bases separated the two germline ends. The length of the CDR3 is 13 residues. Looked up from germline, CDR1 is MNHNY and CDR2 is SVGAGI (reference sequence).

CDR3 coding DNA: TGTGCCAGCAGGGGGGAGGGGAGCTCCTATAATTCACCCCTCCACTTT. Its translation is CASRGEGSSYNSPLHF. V usage is TRBV2 and J usage is TRBJ1-6; D perhaps matches TRBD1 (5 bases). V was pared by 6 bases and J by 0 bases, with 12 bases between. This CDR3 comprises 16 residues. Germline V gene data show CDR1 as SNHLY and CDR2 as FYNNEI. The full variable domain, its missing parts supplied by reference TRBV2 and TRBJ1-6, is EPEVTQTPSHQVTQMGQEVILRCVPISNHLYFYWYRQILGQKVEFLVSFYNNEISEKSEIFDDQFSVERPDGSNFTLKIRSTKLEDSAMYFCASRGEGSSYNSPLHFGNGTRLTVT.

As regards this clone: At the DNA level, this CDR3 is encoded by other sequences in the same sample as well. This chain connects TRBV5-1 to TRBJ2-3, with 9 positions matching TRBD1. Germline-derived CDR1 and CDR2 are SGHRS and YFSETQ. The CDR3 has 15 amino acids. V was pared by 0 bases and J by 3 bases, with 2 bases of the junction left unmatched. The CDR3 sequence is CASSLGGQGTDTQYF. For the CDR3, the DNA is TGCGCCAGCAGCTTGGGCGGACAGGGGACAGATACGCAGTATTTT.

V gene TRBV29-1 combines with J gene TRBJ1-2, with D unclear. CDR1 SQVTM and CDR2 ANQGSEA come from the germline V gene. Deletions cut 6 bases from V and 7 bases from J, with 15 bases between. This CDR3 is 12 amino acids long. CDR3 in amino acids: CSVDSGWRGYTF. The CDR3 region has the DNA TGCAGCGTCGATTCAGGCTGGCGTGGCTACACCTTC.

The chain joins TRBV7-8 to TRBJ2-7; TRBD1 is a possible D gene (6 bases). V was shortened by 3 bases and J by 5 bases, with 11 bases between the two germline ends. Germline assignment: CDR1 SGHVS and CDR2 FQNEAQ. CDR3 size: 13 residues. This chain's CDR3 is CASSFQGSDEQYF. CDR3 sequence (DNA): TGTGCCAGCAGCTTCCAGGGGTCCGACGAGCAGTACTTC.